This TCR beta chain was found in a study of siplizumab effects on memory and regulatory T cells. In the mixed lymphocyte reaction, cells were cocultured for around six days at 37°C. Study-wide results and caveats: Siplizumab significantly lowered the alloreactive sequences that could be traced to unstimulated CD4+ memory cells.

CDR1 and CDR2 (germline): MNHEY, SVGAGI. The CDR3 totals 12 residues. V lost 5 bases, J lost 8 bases, and 2 bases stayed unmatched. Some 100,000 TCR templates were measured in each sample. Measured with immunoSEQ multiplex PCR; TCRdb has only the in-frame clones, and not every one. This table has some 15,000 clones, approximately 48% appearing once. To note about this clone: Its antigen is currently unknown.

The source material was CFSE-low (dividing) CD4+ T cells sorted from an allogeneic mixed lymphocyte reaction. This chain uses TRBV6-5 with TRBJ1-4, with TRBD1 identical over 7 bases. The receptor was derived from a human donor in good health; the cells came from an allogeneic mixed lymphocyte reaction. The CDR3 region is CASSRTGEKLFF. The CDR3 region has the DNA TGTGCCAGCAGTCGGACAGGCGAAAAACTGTTTTTT.